Listed here is a single T cell receptor beta chain. Its specificity is not known. The record originates from a study of blood T cells in healthy people across ages. Every participating donor contributed roughly 10 milliliters of peripheral blood through a draw. Isolating PBMCs gave at least 6 million of these cells per sample. Germline values: CDR1 LNHDA, CDR2 SQIVND (reference sequence). J gave up 4 bases and V 4 bases, and 11 bases lay outside the gene matches. CDR3 length equals 17 residues. Regarding the study as a whole: Long-lived donors carried more naive CD4+ cells and greater diversity than aged donors.

For the second PCR, which ran for about 6 to 11 cycles, a sample-barcoded 5' primer and a J-beta primer mix were used. Each CDR3 protein gets one entry after TCRdb re-called the 5' RACE reads with MiXCR. Altogether about 650,000 distinct CDR3 sequences are present, approximately 52% being singletons, with the ten largest covering around an eighth. Sequenced material: blood. The sequence came from a woman older than 75 in good health. V and J are TRBV19 and TRBJ2-1; 9 bases align to TRBD2. Here the CDR3 reads CASSTGLAGGLYNEQFF. CDR3 coding DNA: TGTGCCAGTAGTACCGGCTTGGCGGGAGGGCTATACAATGAGCAGTTCTTC. Full variable domain (rest looked up from reference TRBV19 and TRBJ2-1): DGGITQSPKYLFRKEGQNVTLSCEQNLNHDAMYWYRQDPGQGLRLIYYSQIVNDFQKGDIAEGYSVSREKKESFPLTVTSAQKNPTAFYLCASSTGLAGGLYNEQFFGPGTRLTVL.